The T cell receptor (beta chain) described here comes from a study of T cell repertoires in ileal Crohn's disease. The overall study: At surgery, more than 30% of patients smoked, with median disease duration 7.9 years. At postoperative colonoscopy, neoterminal ileum biopsies were taken as M6.

Here immunoSEQ multiplex PCR was the method, and the copy in TCRdb shows in-frame clones only, minus some. The table has more than 10,000 clones, roughly 80% seen once; the top ten hold approximately 17%. This clone was detected a few times. Its matching antigen is unknown. This sample's time point: neoterminal ileum biopsy at postoperative endoscopy, about 6 months after surgery. Study-wide results and caveats: High-frequency clones were more common in sorted CD8 than CD4 cells. Clonal expansions were more frequent in active smokers than non-smokers at surgery.

The sample taken for sequencing was ileal tissue. The sequence was obtained from an adult with Crohn's disease.

CDR3: CASSRSRTDTQYF. DNA of the CDR3: TGTGCCAGCAGCCGGAGTCGCACAGATACGCAGTATTTT. The V call is TRBV7-8, the J call TRBJ2-3; no clear D. Germline CDR1 and CDR2: SGHVS and FQNEAQ. V was shortened by 5 bases and J by 1 base, with 7 bases between the two germline ends. This CDR3 has 13 amino acids.